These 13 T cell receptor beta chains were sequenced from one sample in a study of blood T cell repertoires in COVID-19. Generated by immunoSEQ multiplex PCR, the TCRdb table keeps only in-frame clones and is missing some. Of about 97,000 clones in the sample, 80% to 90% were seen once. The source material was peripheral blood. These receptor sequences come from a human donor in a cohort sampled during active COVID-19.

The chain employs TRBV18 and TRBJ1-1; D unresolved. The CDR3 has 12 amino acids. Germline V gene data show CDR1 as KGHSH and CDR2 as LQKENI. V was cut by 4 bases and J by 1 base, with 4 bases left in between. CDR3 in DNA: TGTGCCAGCTCACGGGCGAACACTGAAGCTTTCTTT. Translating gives CASSRANTEAFF. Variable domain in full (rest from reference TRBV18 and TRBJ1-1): NAGVMQNPRHLVRRRGQEARLRCSPMKGHSHVYWYRQLPEEGLKFMVYLQKENIIDESGMPKERFSAEFPKEGPSILRIQQVVRGDSAAYFCASSRANTEAFFGQGTRLTVV.

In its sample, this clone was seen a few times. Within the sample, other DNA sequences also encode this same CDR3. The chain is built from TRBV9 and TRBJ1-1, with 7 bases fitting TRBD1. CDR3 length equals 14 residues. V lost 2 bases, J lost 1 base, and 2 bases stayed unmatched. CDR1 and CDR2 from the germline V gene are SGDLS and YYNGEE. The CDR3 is CASSVGTANTEAFF. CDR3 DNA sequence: TGTGCCAGCAGCGTTGGGACAGCGAACACTGAAGCTTTCTTT.

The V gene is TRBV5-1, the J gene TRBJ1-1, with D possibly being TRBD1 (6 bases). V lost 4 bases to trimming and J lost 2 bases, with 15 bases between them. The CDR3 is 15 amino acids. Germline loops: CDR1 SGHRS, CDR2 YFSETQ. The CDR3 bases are TGCGCCAGCAGCCGGGGGGGACACGAAAACACTGAAGCTTTCTTT. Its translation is CASSRGGHENTEAFF. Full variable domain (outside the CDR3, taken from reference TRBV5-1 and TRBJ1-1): KAGVTQTPRYLIKTRGQQVTLSCSPISGHRSVSWYQQTPGQGLQFLFEYFSETQRNKGNFPGRFSGRQFSNSRSEMNVSTLELGDSALYLCASSRGGHENTEAFFGQGTRLTVV.

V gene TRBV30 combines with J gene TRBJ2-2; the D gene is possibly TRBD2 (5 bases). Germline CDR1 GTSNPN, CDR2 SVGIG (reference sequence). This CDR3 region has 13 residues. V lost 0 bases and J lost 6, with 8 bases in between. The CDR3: CAWSVRRAGELFF. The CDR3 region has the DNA TGTGCCTGGAGTGTACGGCGGGCCGGGGAGCTGTTTTTT.

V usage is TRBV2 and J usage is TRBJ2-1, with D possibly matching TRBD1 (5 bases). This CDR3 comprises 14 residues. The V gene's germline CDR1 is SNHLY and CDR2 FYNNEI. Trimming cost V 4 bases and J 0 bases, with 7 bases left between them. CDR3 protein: CASSGQGSYNEQFF. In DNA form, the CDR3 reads TGTGCCAGCAGTGGGCAGGGCTCCTACAATGAGCAGTTCTTC.

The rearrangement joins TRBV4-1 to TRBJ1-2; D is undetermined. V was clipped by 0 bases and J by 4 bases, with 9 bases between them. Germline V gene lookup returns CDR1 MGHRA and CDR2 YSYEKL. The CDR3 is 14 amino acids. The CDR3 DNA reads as TGCGCCAGCAGCCAAGATTTAGTAAGCTATGGCTACACCTTC. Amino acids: CASSQDLVSYGYTF.

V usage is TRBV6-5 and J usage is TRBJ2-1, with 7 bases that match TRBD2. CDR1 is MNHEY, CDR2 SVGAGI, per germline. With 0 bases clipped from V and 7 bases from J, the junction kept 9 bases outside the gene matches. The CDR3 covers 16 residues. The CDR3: CASSYSNVGGRNEQFF. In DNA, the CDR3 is TGTGCCAGCAGTTACTCGAACGTGGGAGGGCGAAATGAGCAGTTCTTC.

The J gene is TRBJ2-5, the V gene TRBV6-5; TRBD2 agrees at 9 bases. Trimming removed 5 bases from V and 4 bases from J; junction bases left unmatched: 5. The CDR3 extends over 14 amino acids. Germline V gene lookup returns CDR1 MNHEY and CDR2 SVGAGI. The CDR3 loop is CASSPGLARETQYF. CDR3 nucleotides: TGTGCCAGCAGTCCGGGACTAGCTCGAGAGACCCAGTACTTC.

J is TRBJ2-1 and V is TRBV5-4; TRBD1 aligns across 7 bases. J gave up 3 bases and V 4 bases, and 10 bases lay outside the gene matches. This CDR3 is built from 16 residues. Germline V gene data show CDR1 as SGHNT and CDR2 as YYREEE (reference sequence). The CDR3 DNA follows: TGTGCCAGCAGCCAGCTGGGGACAGAATTCTACAATGAGCAGTTCTTC. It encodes CASSQLGTEFYNEQFF.

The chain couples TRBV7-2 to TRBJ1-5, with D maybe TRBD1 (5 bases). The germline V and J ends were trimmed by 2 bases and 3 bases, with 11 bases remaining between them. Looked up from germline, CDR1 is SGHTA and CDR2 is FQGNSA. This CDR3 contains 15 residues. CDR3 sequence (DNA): TGTGCCAGCAGCTTACTCTCAGGGTCCAATCAGCCCCAGCATTTT. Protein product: CASSLLSGSNQPQHF. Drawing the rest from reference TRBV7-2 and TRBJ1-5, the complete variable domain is GAGVSQSPSNKVTEKGKDVELRCDPISGHTALYWYRQSLGQGLEFLIYFQGNSAPDKSGLPSDRFSAERTGGSVSTLTIQRTQQEDSAVYLCASSLLSGSNQPQHFGDGTRLSIL.

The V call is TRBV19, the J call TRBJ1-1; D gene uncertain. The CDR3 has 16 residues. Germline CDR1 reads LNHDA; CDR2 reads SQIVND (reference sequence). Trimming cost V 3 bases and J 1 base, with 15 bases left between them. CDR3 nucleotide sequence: TGTGCCAGTAGTATTTCTAGTATATTGGGGAACACTGAAGCTTTCTTT. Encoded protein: CASSISSILGNTEAFF.

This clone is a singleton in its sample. The CDR3 region has the DNA TGTGCCAGCAGCGAGTCCCGGGACAGGGGCCGAAACTATGGCTACACCTTC. Its protein is CASSESRDRGRNYGYTF. The rearrangement uses TRBV2 and TRBJ1-2; 10 nucleotides agree with TRBD1. This CDR3 contains 17 residues. Germline lookup yields CDR1 SNHLY and CDR2 FYNNEI. The junction had 12 bases not matched to a gene; V was cut back by 6 bases and J by 2 bases.

The DNA for the CDR3 is TGTGCCAGCAGCTTATCAGACGGGATACAGTACTTC. It translates to CASSLSDGIQYF. V usage is TRBV7-3 and J usage is TRBJ2-7; D perhaps matches TRBD2 (5 bases). The CDR3 is made up of 12 amino acids. V lost 2 bases to trimming and J lost 10 bases, with 12 bases between them. Germline values: CDR1 SGHTA, CDR2 FQGTGA. Looking up the rest from reference TRBV7-3 and TRBJ2-7 gives the full variable domain: GAGVSQTPSNKVTEKGKYVELRCDPISGHTALYWYRQSLGQGPEFLIYFQGTGAADDSGLPNDRFFAVRPEGSVSTLKIQRTERGDSAVYLCASSLSDGIQYFGPGTRLTVT.